Below are 17 T cell receptor beta chains sequenced from a single sample in a study of blood T cell repertoires in COVID-19. This table comes from immunoSEQ multiplex PCR, and its TCRdb copy is limited to in-frame clones, with some not included. The sample consists of tens of thousands of clones, 70% to 90% of them appearing once. Sequenced material: peripheral blood. These receptors came from a man aged 80 or over with acute or convalescent COVID-19.

V gene TRBV3-1 (or the pseudogene TRBV3-2) combines with J gene TRBJ2-7, with TRBD2 matching over 11 bases. The V gene's germline CDR1 is LGHDT and CDR2 YNNKEL (reference sequence). The CDR3 spans 15 residues. V trimming: 7 bases; J trimming: 0 bases; junction bases outside the gene matches: 5. The CDR3 reads CASTKLAGDSYEQYF. In DNA form, the CDR3 reads TGTGCCAGCACCAAACTAGCGGGGGACTCCTACGAGCAGTACTTC.

This chain links TRBV6-5 with TRBJ2-1, with a possible D match to TRBD1 (6 bases). The germline V and J ends were trimmed by 4 bases and 0 bases, with 10 bases remaining between them. The length of the CDR3 is 15 residues. Germline CDR1 is MNHEY and CDR2 is SVGAGI. In DNA, the CDR3 is TGTGCCAGCAGTTGGGACACCGGCTCCTACAATGAGCAGTTCTTC. Amino acids: CASSWDTGSYNEQFF.

The chain links TRBV27 to TRBJ1-2; D ambiguous. Trimming took off 6 bases at V and 2 bases at J, with 13 bases between the two ends. CDR1 is MNHEY, CDR2 SMNVEV, per germline (reference sequence). The CDR3 covers 14 residues. As DNA, the CDR3 is TGTGCCAGCAGGGAAGCGGATTCGAACTATGGCTACACCTTC. It translates to CASREADSNYGYTF.

This chain joins TRBV19 and TRBJ1-1, with a tentative D call TRBD1 (5 bases). The CDR3 has 13 residues. Germline V lookup: CDR1 LNHDA, CDR2 SQIVND (reference sequence). The V gene lost 5 bases and the J gene lost 4 bases, with 11 bases spanning the gap. CDR3 region: CASSDPGRTEAFF. The CDR3 region has the DNA TGTGCCAGTAGTGACCCAGGGCGCACTGAAGCTTTCTTT.

This chain links TRBV5-6 with TRBJ2-7, with D possibly being TRBD1 (6 bases). The length of the CDR3 is 12 residues. V lost 1 base and J 6 bases, leaving 8 bases between the germline ends. The germline V gene encodes CDR1 SGHDT and CDR2 YYEEEE. DNA for the CDR3: TGTGCCAGCAGCTTGTTAGGGGGCGAGCAGTACTTC. Translating gives CASSLLGGEQYF.

The chain uses TRBV6-5 and TRBJ2-7, with D maybe TRBD1 (6 bases). CDR1 is MNHEY and CDR2 is SVGAGI in the germline V gene. V was shortened by 6 bases and J by 3 bases, with 12 bases between the two germline ends. The CDR3 is 13 amino acids. The CDR3 is CASRRLDSYEQYF. DNA for the CDR3: TGTGCCAGCAGGCGTCTGGACAGCTACGAGCAGTACTTC.

The rearrangement links TRBV11-3 to TRBJ2-1; the match to TRBD2 covers 13 bases. The V segment lost 0 bases and the J segment 4 bases; nucleotides outside the gene matches: 12. From germline, CDR1 is SGHNT and CDR2 YENEEA. This CDR3 comprises 20 residues. Here the CDR3 reads CASSLDPGRGLAGPYNEQFF. CDR3 bases: TGTGCCAGCAGCTTAGATCCGGGGAGGGGACTAGCGGGGCCTTACAATGAGCAGTTCTTC.

The CDR3 region has the DNA TGTGCCAGCAGCCACACTAGCGGGGGTTACCAAGAGACCCAGTACTTC. Translation: CASSHTSGGYQETQYF. The V gene is TRBV3-1 (or the pseudogene TRBV3-2), the J gene TRBJ2-5; 11 bases map to TRBD2. This CDR3 has 16 residues. Germline CDR1 is LGHDT and CDR2 is YNNKEL (reference sequence). Trimming took 3 bases from V and 0 from J; bases not matched to a gene: 3.

This chain joins TRBV7-3 and TRBJ1-1; unclear D gene. V lost 4 bases to trimming and J lost 6 bases, with 12 bases between them. This CDR3 has 13 residues. CDR1 and CDR2 from the germline V gene are SGHTA and FQGTGA. CDR3: CASSSGAEPEAFF. Here the CDR3 DNA reads TGTGCCAGCAGCTCTGGTGCTGAGCCTGAAGCTTTCTTT.

This clone was seen a single time. The chain recombines TRBV3-1 (or the pseudogene TRBV3-2) with TRBJ2-4; perhaps TRBD1 as D (6 bases). The CDR3 consists of 16 residues. CDR1 is LGHDT, CDR2 YNNKEL, per germline (reference sequence). V gave up 4 bases and J gave up 0 bases, with 13 bases separating them. In DNA form, the CDR3 reads TGTGCCAGCAGCCCTCATAGGACAGTAGCCAAAAACATTCAGTACTTC. Its protein product is CASSPHRTVAKNIQYF.

This clone has only a few counts. This sequence joins TRBV11-2 and TRBJ1-2, with TRBD1 identical over 7 bases. The J segment lost 7 bases and the V segment lost 1 base, leaving 6 bases of the junction unmatched. The CDR3 loop spans 14 amino acids. CDR1 is SGHAT, CDR2 FQNNGV, per germline. The CDR3 protein is CASSLVRGGSGYTF. The CDR3 bases are TGTGCCAGCAGCTTAGTGCGAGGGGGCTCTGGCTACACCTTC.

The genes are TRBV5-8 and TRBJ2-3, with D tentatively TRBD2 (6 bases). Trimming pared 2 bases from V and 3 bases from J, leaving 10 bases between. This CDR3 is 14 amino acids long. Germline loops: CDR1 SGHTS, CDR2 YDEGEE. This CDR3 reads CASSLSAGTDTQYF. In DNA, the CDR3 is TGTGCCAGCAGCTTATCTGCGGGGACAGATACGCAGTATTTT.

The chain recombines TRBV19 with TRBJ1-1; D might be TRBD1 (5 bases). The CDR3 is 12 residues long. Germline V gives CDR1 LNHDA, CDR2 SQIVND (reference sequence). V dropped 7 bases and J dropped 2 bases, with 8 bases sitting between them. CDR3 sequence reads: CASNTGNTEAFF. Here the CDR3 DNA reads TGTGCCAGTAATACAGGCAACACTGAAGCTTTCTTT.

The chain has TRBV6-5 and TRBJ1-1; 7 bases align to TRBD1. The CDR3 has 14 residues. V was pared by 7 bases and J by 5 bases, with 10 bases of the junction left unmatched. CDR1 and CDR2 (germline): MNHEY, SVGAGI. DNA for the CDR3: TGTGCCAGCACGGACAGGATGGTGGGGACTGAAGCTTTCTTT. It encodes CASTDRMVGTEAFF.

As for this clone: Other DNA sequences within the sample encode an identical CDR3. The chain is built from TRBV18 and TRBJ1-1; D gene uncertain. With 3 bases removed from V and 0 bases from J, the gap between germline ends came to 5 bases. The CDR3 runs to 13 residues. CDR1 and CDR2 from the germline V gene are KGHSH and LQKENI. The chain's CDR3 is CASSPPVNTEAFF. The CDR3 bases are TGTGCCAGCTCACCCCCAGTGAACACTGAAGCTTTCTTT.

CDR3 sequence reads: CASSRSQGAPYEQYF. CDR3 nucleotides: TGTGCCAGCAGCCGCTCACAGGGGGCCCCCTACGAGCAGTACTTC. The rearrangement links TRBV7-8 to TRBJ2-7; 9 bases match TRBD1. The trim removed 5 bases at V and 2 bases at J, leaving 7 bases unmatched. This CDR3 has 15 amino acids. Germline V gene data show CDR1 as SGHVS and CDR2 as FQNEAQ.

This sequence joins TRBV7-9 and TRBJ2-4; D gene uncertain. This CDR3 comprises 17 residues. The V gene's germline CDR1 is SEHNR and CDR2 FQNEAQ (reference sequence). With 5 bases removed from V and 0 bases from J, the gap between germline ends came to 17 bases. CDR3 amino acids: CASSPLPASLAKNIQYF. Here the CDR3 DNA reads TGTGCCAGCAGCCCCCTACCTGCCTCTCTAGCCAAAAACATTCAGTACTTC.